The 3 T cell receptor beta chains listed next were all sequenced from one sample in a study of cytomegalovirus exposure and HLA in healthy donors. Sequencing used immunoSEQ multiplex PCR; TCRdb keeps in-frame clones, though not all of them. The sample yields 70,000 or so clones, 85% to 95% seen once. The sequencing input was PBMCs. The origin of the receptors is a woman between 18 and 29 years old in good health and CMV-seropositive.

In this sample, this clone turned up a few times. The chain combines TRBV2 with TRBJ2-5, with 7 bases lining up with TRBD1. This CDR3 has 14 residues. V shed 4 bases and J 6 bases; nucleotides not matched to a gene: 8. Germline V CDR1 and CDR2: SNHLY, FYNNEI. The CDR3 is CASSGWGQKKTQYF. For the CDR3, the DNA is TGTGCCAGCAGTGGTTGGGGACAGAAAAAGACCCAGTACTTC.

The gene calls are TRBV7-8 and TRBJ2-1; D might be TRBD2 (6 bases). The CDR3 consists of 18 residues. CDR1 and CDR2 from the germline V gene are SGHVS and FQNEAQ. Trimming stripped 4 bases from V and 4 bases from J, with 23 bases between. The DNA of the CDR3 is TGTGCCAGCAGCTCCGTTCTACCGGGACGGGGGAAATACAATGAGCAGTTCTTC. Amino acids: CASSSVLPGRGKYNEQFF. The complete variable domain, with remaining parts taken from reference TRBV7-8 and TRBJ2-1, reads GAGVSQSPRYKVAKRGQDVALRCDPISGHVSLFWYQQALGQGPEFLTYFQNEAQLDKSGLPSDRFFAERPEGSVSTLKIQRTQQEDSAVYLCASSSVLPGRGKYNEQFFGPGTRLTVL.

This clone was seen only once. The chain has TRBV14 and TRBJ1-1; no firm D call. The CDR3 runs to 13 residues. Deletions cut 3 bases from V and 1 base from J, with 6 bases between. CDR1 is SGHDN, CDR2 FVKESK, per germline. The CDR3 loop reads CASSQFRNTEAFF. The CDR3 DNA follows: TGTGCCAGCAGCCAGTTCAGGAACACTGAAGCTTTCTTT.